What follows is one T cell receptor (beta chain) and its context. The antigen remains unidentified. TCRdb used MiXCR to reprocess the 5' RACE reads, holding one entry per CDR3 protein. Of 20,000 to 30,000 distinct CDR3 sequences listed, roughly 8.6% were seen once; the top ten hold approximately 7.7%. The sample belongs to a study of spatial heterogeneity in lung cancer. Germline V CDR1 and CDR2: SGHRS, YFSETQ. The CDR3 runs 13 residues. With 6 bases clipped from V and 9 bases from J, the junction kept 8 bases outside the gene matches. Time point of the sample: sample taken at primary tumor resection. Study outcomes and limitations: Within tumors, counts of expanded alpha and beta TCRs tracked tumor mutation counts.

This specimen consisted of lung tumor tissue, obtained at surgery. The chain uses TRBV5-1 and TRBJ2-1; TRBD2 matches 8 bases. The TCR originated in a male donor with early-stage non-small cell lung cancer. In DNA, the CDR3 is TGCGCCAGCACCAGCGGGAGAGTTGGTGAGCAGTTCTTC. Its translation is CASTSGRVGEQFF.